This T cell receptor (beta chain) is drawn from a study of Ad26.COV2.S vaccination and SARS-CoV-2 variants. As to treatment: some 20 received Ad26.COV2.S at low or high dose, single or two shots; 5 received placebo; per-sample allocation not given. At day 63 after the first vaccine or placebo injection, samples were drawn. The germline CDR1 and CDR2 sequences are SGHDN and FVKESK. Trimming cost V 4 bases and J 4 bases; bases outside gene matches: 3. The CDR3 sequence is 16 residues long. Method: immunoSEQ multiplex PCR; TCRdb's copy keeps in-frame clones and lacks some. The sample has around 400,000 clones, approximately 90% seen once.

The chain links TRBV14 to TRBJ2-1; 14 positions match TRBD2. The sample here was peripheral blood, taken in a trial of Ad26.COV2.S vaccine versus placebo. The clonotype was recovered from a person aged 18 to 59 who received the Ad26.COV2.S COVID-19 vaccine or a placebo. The CDR3 spells CASSLRLAGGYNEQFF. The DNA of the CDR3 is TGTGCCAGCAGCCTCCGACTAGCGGGAGGGTACAATGAGCAGTTCTTC. Based on the CDR3 plus reference TRBV14 and TRBJ2-1, the full variable domain is EAGVTQFPSHSVIEKGQTVTLRCDPISGHDNLYWYRRVMGKEIKFLLHFVKESKQDESGMPNNRFLAERTGGTYSTLKVQPAELEDSGVYFCASSLRLAGGYNEQFFGPGTRLTVL.